The source of this T cell receptor beta chain is a study of T cell repertoires in cytomegalovirus infection. The overall study: In public TCR beta signatures, there were indications of both CMV infection and matching HLA type. Study outcomes and limitations: HLA-C-restricted CMV clonotypes gave the most frequent clonotype in two of eight donors.

In regard to this clonotype: Its specificity is not known.

Between the trimmed V and J ends, which lost 4 bases and 9 bases, there was a span of 16 bases. The germline V gene has CDR1 MGHRA and CDR2 YSYEKL. The CDR3 runs 14 residues. One entry per CDR3 protein, called by TCRdb with MiXCR from the reads. The top ten clones hold roughly a quarter of a sample with approximately 500,000 distinct CDR3 sequences, about 17% of them seen once. The chain uses TRBV4-1 and TRBJ2-1, with D possibly being TRBD1 (6 bases). The TCR originated in a human donor in good health (CMV status not recorded). Some clones in this sample may be carry-over from other donors' samples. Material for sequencing was CD8+ T cells from PBMCs. DNA of the CDR3: TGCGCCAGCAGCCGCGAAGGTGGCAGGGGTGAGCAGTTCTTC. Its translation is CASSREGGRGEQFF.